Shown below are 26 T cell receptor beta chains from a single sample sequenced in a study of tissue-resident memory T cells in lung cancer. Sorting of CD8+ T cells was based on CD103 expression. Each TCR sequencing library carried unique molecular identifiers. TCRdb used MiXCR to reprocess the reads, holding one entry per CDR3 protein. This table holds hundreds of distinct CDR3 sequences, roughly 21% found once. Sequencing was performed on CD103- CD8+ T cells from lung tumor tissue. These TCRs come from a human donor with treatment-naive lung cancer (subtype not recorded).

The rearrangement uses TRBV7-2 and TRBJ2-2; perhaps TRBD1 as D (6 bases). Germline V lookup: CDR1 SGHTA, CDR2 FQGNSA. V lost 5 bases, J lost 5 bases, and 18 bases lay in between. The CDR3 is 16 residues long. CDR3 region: CASSKNTGIFTGELFF. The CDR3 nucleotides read TGTGCCAGCAGCAAAAACACAGGGATATTTACCGGGGAGCTGTTTTTT.

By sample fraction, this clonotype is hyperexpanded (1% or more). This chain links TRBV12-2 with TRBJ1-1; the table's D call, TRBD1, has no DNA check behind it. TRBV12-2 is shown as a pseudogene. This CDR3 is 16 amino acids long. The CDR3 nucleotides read TGTGCAAGTCGCTTACTTGGCAGCCCGGGTAACACTGAAGCTTTCTTT. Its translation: CASRLLGSPGNTEAFF.

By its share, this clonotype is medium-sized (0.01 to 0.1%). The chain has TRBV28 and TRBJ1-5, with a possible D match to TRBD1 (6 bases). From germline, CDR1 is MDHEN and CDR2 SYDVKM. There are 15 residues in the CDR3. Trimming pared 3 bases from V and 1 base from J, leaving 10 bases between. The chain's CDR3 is CASSLRGNSNQPQHF. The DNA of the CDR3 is TGTGCCAGCAGTTTGAGGGGGAACAGCAATCAGCCCCAGCATTTT. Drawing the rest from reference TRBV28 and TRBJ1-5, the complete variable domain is DVKVTQSSRYLVKRTGEKVFLECVQDMDHENMFWYRQDPGLGLRLIYFSYDVKMKEKGDIPEGYSVSREKKERFSLILESASTNQTSMYLCASSLRGNSNQPQHFGDGTRLSIL.

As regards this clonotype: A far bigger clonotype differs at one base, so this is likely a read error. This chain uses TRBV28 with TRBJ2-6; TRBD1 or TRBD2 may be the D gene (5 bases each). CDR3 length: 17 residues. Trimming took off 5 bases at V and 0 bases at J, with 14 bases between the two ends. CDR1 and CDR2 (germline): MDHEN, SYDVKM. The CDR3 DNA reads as TGTGCCAGCAGTGACTCGGGACGGTTCTCTGGGGCCAACGTCCTGACTTTC. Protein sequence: CASSDSGRFSGANVLTF.

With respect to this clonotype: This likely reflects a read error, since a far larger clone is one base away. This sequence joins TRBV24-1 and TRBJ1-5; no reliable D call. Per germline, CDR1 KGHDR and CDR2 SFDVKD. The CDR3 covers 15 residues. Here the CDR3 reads CASSFSAVLNQPQHF. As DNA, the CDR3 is TGTGCCAGCAGTTTTTCGGCCGTGCTCAATCAGCCCCAGCATTTT.

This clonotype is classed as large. The CDR3 is CASSHFGGGVWSYEQYF. The CDR3 coding sequence is TGTGCCAGCAGCCATTTTGGGGGAGGGGTTTGGTCCTACGAGCAGTACTTC. The rearrangement links TRBV7-9 to TRBJ2-7, with 7 bases lining up with TRBD2. Germline values: CDR1 SEHNR, CDR2 FQNEAQ (reference sequence). This CDR3 has 17 amino acids. With 5 bases clipped from V and 1 base from J, the junction kept 14 bases outside the gene matches.

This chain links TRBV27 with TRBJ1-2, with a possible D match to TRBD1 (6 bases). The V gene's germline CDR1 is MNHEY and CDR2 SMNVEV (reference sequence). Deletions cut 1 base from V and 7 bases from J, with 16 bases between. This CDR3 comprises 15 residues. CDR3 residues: CASSLLGSGESGYTF. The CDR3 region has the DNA TGTGCCAGCAGTTTATTAGGTTCAGGGGAGTCTGGCTACACCTTC.

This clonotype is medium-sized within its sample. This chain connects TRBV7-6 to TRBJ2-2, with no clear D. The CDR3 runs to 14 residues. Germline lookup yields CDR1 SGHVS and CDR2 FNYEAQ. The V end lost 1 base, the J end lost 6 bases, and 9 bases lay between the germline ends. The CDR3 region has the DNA TGTGCCAGCAGCTTAGATGATAGGGCCGGGGAGCTGTTTTTT. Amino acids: CASSLDDRAGELFF.

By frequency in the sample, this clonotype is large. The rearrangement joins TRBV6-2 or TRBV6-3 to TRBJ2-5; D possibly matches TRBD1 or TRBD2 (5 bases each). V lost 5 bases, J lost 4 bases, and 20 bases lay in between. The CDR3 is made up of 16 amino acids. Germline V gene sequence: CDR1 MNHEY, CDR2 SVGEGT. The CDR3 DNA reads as TGTGCCAGCAGTCCGTACGGGGACGCTTTGGGAGAGACCCAGTACTTC. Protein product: CASSPYGDALGETQYF.

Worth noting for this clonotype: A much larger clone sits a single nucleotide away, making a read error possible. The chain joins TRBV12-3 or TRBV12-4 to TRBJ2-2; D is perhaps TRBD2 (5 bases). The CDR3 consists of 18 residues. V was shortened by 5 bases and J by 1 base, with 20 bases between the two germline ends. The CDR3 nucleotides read TGTGCCAGCAGTGTCCCGCGCGAAAGAGCGGTGAACACCGGGGAGCTGTTTTTT. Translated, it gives CASSVPRERAVNTGELFF.

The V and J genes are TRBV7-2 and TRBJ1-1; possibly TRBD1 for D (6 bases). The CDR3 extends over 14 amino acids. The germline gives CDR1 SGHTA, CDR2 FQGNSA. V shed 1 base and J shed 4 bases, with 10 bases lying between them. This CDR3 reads CASSLDNRVTEAFF. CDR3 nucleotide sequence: TGTGCCAGCAGCTTAGATAACAGGGTCACTGAAGCTTTCTTT.

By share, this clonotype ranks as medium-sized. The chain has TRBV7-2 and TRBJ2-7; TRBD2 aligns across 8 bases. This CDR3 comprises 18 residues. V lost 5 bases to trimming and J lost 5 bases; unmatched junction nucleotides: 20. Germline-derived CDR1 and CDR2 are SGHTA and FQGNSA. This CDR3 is CASSPGTRPIEMLNEQYF. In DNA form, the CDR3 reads TGTGCCAGCAGCCCCGGGACTAGACCGATAGAGATGTTGAACGAGCAGTACTTC.

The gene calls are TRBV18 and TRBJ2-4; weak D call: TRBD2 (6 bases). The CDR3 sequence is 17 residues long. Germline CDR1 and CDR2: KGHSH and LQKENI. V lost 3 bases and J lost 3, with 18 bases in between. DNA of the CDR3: TGTGCCAGCTCACCGTCGGTGTCTAGCGTGGTCAAAAACATTCAGTACTTC. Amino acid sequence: CASSPSVSSVVKNIQYF.

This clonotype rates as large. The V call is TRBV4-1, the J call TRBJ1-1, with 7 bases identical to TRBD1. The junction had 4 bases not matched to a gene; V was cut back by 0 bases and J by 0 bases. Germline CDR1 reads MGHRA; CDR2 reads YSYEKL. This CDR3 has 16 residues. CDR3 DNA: TGCGCCAGCAGCCAAGATTTACAGGGGATGAACACTGAAGCTTTCTTT. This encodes CASSQDLQGMNTEAFF.

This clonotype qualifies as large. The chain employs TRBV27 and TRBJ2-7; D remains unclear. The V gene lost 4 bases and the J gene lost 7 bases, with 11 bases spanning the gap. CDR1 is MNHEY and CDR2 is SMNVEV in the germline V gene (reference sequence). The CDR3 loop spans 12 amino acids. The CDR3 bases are TGTGCCAGCAGTTCCCCGCTTGAGGAGCAGTACTTC. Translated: CASSSPLEEQYF.

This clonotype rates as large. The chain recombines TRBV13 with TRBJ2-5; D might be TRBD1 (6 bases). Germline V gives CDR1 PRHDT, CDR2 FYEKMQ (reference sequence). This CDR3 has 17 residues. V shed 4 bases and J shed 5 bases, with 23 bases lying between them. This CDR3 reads CASSSAVTTAQGETQYF. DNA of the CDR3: TGTGCCAGCAGCTCCGCGGTAACGACCGCGCAGGGGGAGACCCAGTACTTC. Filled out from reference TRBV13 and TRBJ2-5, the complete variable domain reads AAGVIQSPRHLIKEKRETATLKCYPIPRHDTVYWYQQGPGQDPQFLISFYEKMQSDKGSIPDRFSAQQFSDYHSELNMSSLELGDSALYFCASSSAVTTAQGETQYFGPGTRLLVL.

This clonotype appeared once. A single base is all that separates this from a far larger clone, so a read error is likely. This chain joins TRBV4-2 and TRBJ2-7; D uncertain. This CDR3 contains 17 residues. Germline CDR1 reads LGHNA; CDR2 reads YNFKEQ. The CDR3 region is CASSQEPPDDDLYEQYF. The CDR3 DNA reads TGCGCCAGCAGCCAGGAACCTCCGGACGATGATCTTTACGAGCAGTACTTC.

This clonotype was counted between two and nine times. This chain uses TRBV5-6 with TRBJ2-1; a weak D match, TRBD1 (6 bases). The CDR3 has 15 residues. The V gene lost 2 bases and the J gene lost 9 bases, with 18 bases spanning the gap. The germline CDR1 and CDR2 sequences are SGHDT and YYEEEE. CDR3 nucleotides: TGTGCCAGCAGCTTTATTTCAGGGGAAAGGGGTGAGCAGTTCTTC. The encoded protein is CASSFISGERGEQFF.

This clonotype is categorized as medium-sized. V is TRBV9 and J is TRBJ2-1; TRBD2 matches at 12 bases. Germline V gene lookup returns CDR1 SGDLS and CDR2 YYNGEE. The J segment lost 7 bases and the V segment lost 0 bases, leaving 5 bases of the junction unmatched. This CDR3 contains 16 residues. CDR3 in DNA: TGTGCCAGCAGCGTAGGACTAGCGGGGGTTGAAAATGAGCAGTTCTTC. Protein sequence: CASSVGLAGVENEQFF.

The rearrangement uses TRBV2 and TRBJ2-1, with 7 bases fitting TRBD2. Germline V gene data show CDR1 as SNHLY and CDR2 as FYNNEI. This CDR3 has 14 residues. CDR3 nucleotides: TGTGCTGCTGATGGGCGGGAGTCCTACAATGAGCAGTTCTTC. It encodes CAADGRESYNEQFF.

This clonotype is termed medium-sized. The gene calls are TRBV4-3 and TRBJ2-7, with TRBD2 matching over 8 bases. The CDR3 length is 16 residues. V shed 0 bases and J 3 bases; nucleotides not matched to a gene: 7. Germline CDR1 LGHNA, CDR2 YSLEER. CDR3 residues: CASSQDLRGGNYEQYF. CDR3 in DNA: TGCGCCAGCAGCCAAGATCTACGGGGGGGAAACTACGAGCAGTACTTC.

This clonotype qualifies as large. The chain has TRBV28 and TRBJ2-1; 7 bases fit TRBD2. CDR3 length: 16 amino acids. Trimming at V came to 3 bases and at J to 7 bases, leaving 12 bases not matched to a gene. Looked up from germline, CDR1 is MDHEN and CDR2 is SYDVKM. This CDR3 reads CASSLVVAGVRNEQFF. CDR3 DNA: TGTGCCAGCAGTTTGGTAGTGGCGGGAGTGAGGAATGAGCAGTTCTTC. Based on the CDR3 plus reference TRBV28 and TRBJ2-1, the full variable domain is DVKVTQSSRYLVKRTGEKVFLECVQDMDHENMFWYRQDPGLGLRLIYFSYDVKMKEKGDIPEGYSVSREKKERFSLILESASTNQTSMYLCASSLVVAGVRNEQFFGPGTRLTVL.

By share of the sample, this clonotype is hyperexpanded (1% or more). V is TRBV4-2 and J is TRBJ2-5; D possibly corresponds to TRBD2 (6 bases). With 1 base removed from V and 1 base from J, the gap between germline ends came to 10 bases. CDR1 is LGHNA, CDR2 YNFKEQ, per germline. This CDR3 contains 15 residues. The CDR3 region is CASSQASGPQETQYF. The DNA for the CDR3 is TGTGCCAGCAGCCAAGCGAGCGGGCCCCAAGAGACCCAGTACTTC.

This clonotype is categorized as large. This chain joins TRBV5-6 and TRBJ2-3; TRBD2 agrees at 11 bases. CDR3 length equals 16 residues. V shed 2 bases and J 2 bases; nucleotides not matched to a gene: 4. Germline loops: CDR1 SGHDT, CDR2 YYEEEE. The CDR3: CASSFLGLADTDTQYF. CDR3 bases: TGTGCCAGCAGCTTCCTGGGACTAGCGGACACAGATACGCAGTATTTT.

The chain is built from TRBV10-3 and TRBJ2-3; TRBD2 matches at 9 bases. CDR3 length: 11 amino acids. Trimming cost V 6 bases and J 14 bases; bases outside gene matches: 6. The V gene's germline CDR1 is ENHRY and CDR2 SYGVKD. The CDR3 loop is CAISIAGVPYF. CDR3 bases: TGTGCCATCAGCATAGCGGGAGTCCCGTATTTT.

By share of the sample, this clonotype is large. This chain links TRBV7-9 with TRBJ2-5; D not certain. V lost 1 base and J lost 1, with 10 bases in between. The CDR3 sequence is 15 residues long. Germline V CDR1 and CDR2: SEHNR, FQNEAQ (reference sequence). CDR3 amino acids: CASSLEFSFQETQYF. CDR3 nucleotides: TGTGCCAGCAGCTTAGAATTCTCCTTCCAAGAGACCCAGTACTTC.